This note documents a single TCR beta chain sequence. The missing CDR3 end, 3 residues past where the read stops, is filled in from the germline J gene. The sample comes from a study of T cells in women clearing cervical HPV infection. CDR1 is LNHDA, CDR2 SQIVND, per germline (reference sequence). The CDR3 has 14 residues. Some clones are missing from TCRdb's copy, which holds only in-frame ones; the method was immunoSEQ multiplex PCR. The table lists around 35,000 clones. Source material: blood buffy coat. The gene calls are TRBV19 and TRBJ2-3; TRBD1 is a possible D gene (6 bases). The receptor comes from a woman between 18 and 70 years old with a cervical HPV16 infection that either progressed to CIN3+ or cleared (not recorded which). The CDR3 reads CASSVEVGQETQYF. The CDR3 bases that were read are TGTGCCAGTAGTGTCGAGGTGGGACAAGAGACG.